This entry features one TCR beta chain sequence. This sample includes further DNA sequences coding for the same CDR3. In the source study's methods: Estimation of nucleated cell counts relied on the amplification of reference gene primers. Repertoires were generated with immunoSEQ multiplex PCR, while TCRdb's copy carries only in-frame clones and drops some. V, J and clone size derive from that table, while D and trimming were established from the DNA sequence. The table records over 200,000 clones, approximately 86% of them present only once. Germline CDR1 LNHDA, CDR2 SQIVND (reference sequence). The CDR3 loop spans 13 amino acids. V gave up 3 bases and J gave up 3 bases, with 8 bases separating them. The data are from a study of blood T cell repertoires in COVID-19. Looking at the study overall: Sources were T cells, B-cell-depleted T cells, or PBMCs; the material itself was cDNA or gDNA.

The chain recombines TRBV19 with TRBJ1-1; D is uncertain. The TCR sequence derives from a man in his forties with acute or convalescent COVID-19. The sample comprised peripheral blood. The CDR3 sequence is CASSIQEDTEAFF. The CDR3 DNA is TGTGCCAGTAGTATCCAGGAGGACACTGAAGCTTTCTTT.